The 24 T cell receptor beta chains reported below all come from one sample, sequenced in a study of siplizumab effects on memory and regulatory T cells. Data came from immunoSEQ multiplex PCR; TCRdb stores just in-frame clones and leaves some out. The repertoire includes about 19,000 clones, around 40% of them detected once, and about 6.1% sits in the top ten. It was at 37°C and for more than 5 days that the mixed lymphocyte reaction cells were cocultured. The antigens these receptors bind are not known. Sequencing used CFSE-low (dividing) CD4+ T cells sorted from an allogeneic mixed lymphocyte reaction. The receptors here all came from a human donor in good health; the cells came from an allogeneic mixed lymphocyte reaction. Some clones in this sample may be carry-over from other donors' samples.

This chain uses TRBV11-1 with TRBJ2-2, with a tentative D call TRBD1 (5 bases). The CDR3 length is 14 residues. V lost 5 bases and J lost 4, with 11 bases in between. Germline CDR1 is SGHAT and CDR2 is FQDESV (reference sequence). The CDR3 region has the DNA TGTGCCAGCAGCCTGAGACAGTCCACCGGGGAGCTGTTTTTT. Translating it yields CASSLRQSTGELFF.

The genes are TRBV11-1 and TRBJ1-1; a weak D match, TRBD1 (5 bases). The germline CDR1 and CDR2 sequences are SGHAT and FQDESV (reference sequence). This CDR3 region has 13 residues. V was pared by 0 bases and J by 5 bases, with 7 bases between. The DNA for the CDR3 is TGTGCCAGCAGCTTAGCGGGGGGTACTGAAGCTTTCTTT. Protein: CASSLAGGTEAFF.

The chain is built from TRBV29-1 and TRBJ1-3; D remains ambiguous. V was shortened by 6 bases and J by 4 bases, with 7 bases between the two germline ends. The CDR3 consists of 11 residues. From germline, CDR1 is SQVTM and CDR2 ANQGSEA. The CDR3 DNA follows: TGCAGCGTGCAACAGGGAAACACCATATATTTT. Protein product: CSVQQGNTIYF.

This chain links TRBV6-4 with TRBJ1-6, with D unresolved. The germline V and J ends were trimmed by 3 bases and 7 bases, with 7 bases remaining between them. The CDR3 extends over 13 amino acids. The germline CDR1 and CDR2 sequences are MRHNA and SNTAGT. The CDR3 loop reads CASSEIVNSPLHF. CDR3 nucleotide sequence: TGTGCCAGCAGTGAGATCGTGAATTCACCCCTCCACTTT.

This rearrangement joins TRBV7-9 to TRBJ2-7; either TRBD1 or TRBD2 may fit D (5 bases each). Germline V gene sequence: CDR1 SEHNR, CDR2 FQNEAQ (reference sequence). This CDR3 has 15 amino acids. Trimming cost V 5 bases and J 2 bases, with 16 bases left between them. The CDR3 nucleotides read TGTGCCAGCAGCCGAGCAGTTGAGGGGCCCTACGAGCAGTACTTC. As protein: CASSRAVEGPYEQYF.

The chain employs TRBV18 and TRBJ2-3, with TRBD1 as a possible D gene (6 bases). Trimming took 2 bases from V and 5 from J, leaving 17 bases between them. Looked up from germline, CDR1 is KGHSH and CDR2 is LQKENI. The CDR3 is 16 amino acids. The CDR3 sequence is CASSPAPGAVKDTQYF. The CDR3 region has the DNA TGTGCCAGCTCACCAGCCCCAGGGGCGGTAAAAGATACGCAGTATTTT.

The J gene is TRBJ1-1, the V gene TRBV6-5; D is perhaps TRBD1 (6 bases). The V and J ends lost 3 bases and 4 bases respectively, with 15 bases between them. The CDR3 is 15 amino acids. Germline V gene data show CDR1 as MNHEY and CDR2 as SVGAGI. The chain's CDR3 is CASSYSGAWGTEAFF. The CDR3, as DNA: TGTGCCAGCAGTTATTCAGGGGCCTGGGGCACTGAAGCTTTCTTT.

The table lists this clone with a count of one. The chain recombines TRBV7-2 with TRBJ2-1; D not certain. The ends were cut back, 1 base at V and 3 bases at J, with 4 bases in the middle. The length of the CDR3 is 13 residues. CDR1 SGHTA and CDR2 FQGNSA come from the germline V gene. Written as DNA, the CDR3 is TGTGCCAGCAGCTTAGGAGACTACAATGAGCAGTTCTTC. Amino acid sequence: CASSLGDYNEQFF.

The rearrangement joins TRBV10-3 to TRBJ1-3; perhaps TRBD1 as D (6 bases). Between the trimmed V and J ends, which lost 0 bases and 5 bases, there was a span of 20 bases. The germline CDR1 and CDR2 sequences are ENHRY and SYGVKD. This CDR3 comprises 18 residues. The chain's CDR3 is CAISESTRGNYRRNTIYF. The CDR3, as DNA: TGTGCCATCAGTGAGTCCACTAGGGGGAACTACCGCAGAAACACCATATATTTT.

This sequence joins TRBV6-6 and TRBJ2-5, with 7 bases fitting TRBD1. Germline lookup yields CDR1 MNHNY and CDR2 SVGAGI (reference sequence). The V and J ends lost 5 bases and 5 bases, in that order; junction bases with no gene match: 8. This CDR3 spans 14 amino acids. In DNA, the CDR3 is TGTGCCAGCAGTCCTCGGATCAGGGGGGAGACCCAGTACTTC. Its translation: CASSPRIRGETQYF.

The chain links TRBV27 to TRBJ2-3; 8 bases agree with TRBD2. Germline CDR1 reads MNHEY; CDR2 reads SMNVEV (reference sequence). The V segment lost 6 bases and the J segment 3 bases; nucleotides outside the gene matches: 5. The length of the CDR3 is 14 residues. The CDR3, as DNA: TGTGCCAGCAGGCCCAGCGGGAGAACAGATACGCAGTATTTT. It encodes CASRPSGRTDTQYF.

The V gene is TRBV5-6, the J gene TRBJ1-3; D is undetermined. The germline V gene encodes CDR1 SGHDT and CDR2 YYEEEE. V was cut by 0 bases and J by 0 bases, with 7 bases left in between. The CDR3 runs 15 residues. The CDR3 region is CASSLAVFSGNTIYF. The CDR3 nucleotides are TGTGCCAGCAGCTTGGCGGTCTTCTCTGGAAACACCATATATTTT.

The chain combines TRBV7-9 with TRBJ1-1, with D unresolved. V was cut by 5 bases and J by 0 bases, with 10 bases left in between. CDR1 and CDR2 from the germline V gene are SEHNR and FQNEAQ (reference sequence). The CDR3 covers 14 residues. The CDR3 loop reads CASSRQPLNTEAFF. The CDR3 nucleotides read TGTGCCAGCAGCCGACAACCCTTGAACACTGAAGCTTTCTTT.

This clone turned up a few times. The DNA of the CDR3 is TGTGCCAGCAGTTATTTTGGCGGGAGGGCTTCCGAGCAGTACTTC. Translation: CASSYFGGRASEQYF. The chain couples TRBV6-5 to TRBJ2-7; 9 nucleotides line up with TRBD2. The CDR3 has 15 amino acids. The germline V gene has CDR1 MNHEY and CDR2 SVGAGI. J lost 6 bases, V lost 3 bases, and 9 bases had no gene match.

The chain couples TRBV5-4 to TRBJ2-1, with D maybe TRBD2 (6 bases). The CDR3 sequence is 15 residues long. In germline, CDR1 is SGHNT, CDR2 YYREEE (reference sequence). Trimming shortened V by 4 bases and J by 4 bases, and 15 bases separated the two germline ends. For the CDR3, the DNA is TGTGCCAGCAGCCCCGGGGTAGCGGAATACAATGAGCAGTTCTTC. Its translation: CASSPGVAEYNEQFF. Complete variable domain (other parts from reference TRBV5-4 and TRBJ2-1): ETGVTQSPTHLIKTRGQQVTLRCSSQSGHNTVSWYQQALGQGPQFIFQYYREEENGRGNFPPRFSGLQFPNYSSELNVNALELDDSALYLCASSPGVAEYNEQFFGPGTRLTVL.

The chain has TRBV5-4 and TRBJ2-3; D gene ambiguous. CDR3 size: 12 residues. CDR1 is SGHNT and CDR2 is YYREEE in the germline V gene (reference sequence). Trimming removed 0 bases from V and 3 bases from J, with 2 bases in between. The CDR3 reads CASSLDTDTQYF. The CDR3 nucleotides read TGTGCCAGCAGCTTGGATACAGATACGCAGTATTTT.

The J gene is TRBJ2-5, the V gene TRBV6-5; 11 bases align to TRBD2. Germline CDR1 is MNHEY and CDR2 is SVGAGI. After removal of 2 bases from V and 9 bases from J, the junction contained 11 bases not matched to a gene. The CDR3 covers 16 residues. CDR3 protein: CASSYLAGGHIAAQYF. The DNA for the CDR3 is TGTGCCAGCAGTTACCTAGCGGGAGGCCATATTGCGGCCCAGTACTTC.

This clone was counted between two and nine times. The rearrangement uses TRBV20-1 and TRBJ1-2, with D tentatively TRBD1 (6 bases). Germline CDR1 is DFQATT and CDR2 is SNEGSKA (reference sequence). The CDR3 has 11 residues. The V end was cut by 3 bases, the J end by 7 bases, with 9 bases between. The CDR3 DNA follows: TGCAGTGCTAGGGGGGGCCCTGGCTACACCTTC. This gives the protein CSARGGPGYTF.

The V and J genes are TRBV5-1 and TRBJ2-5, with D perhaps being TRBD1 or TRBD2 (5 bases each). This CDR3 is built from 16 residues. The V end was cut by 4 bases, the J end by 0 bases, with 16 bases between. Germline V lookup: CDR1 SGHRS, CDR2 YFSETQ. The CDR3 spells CASSPRPGRYQETQYF. The CDR3 DNA follows: TGCGCCAGCAGCCCGAGACCGGGACGCTACCAAGAGACCCAGTACTTC.

The chain combines TRBV29-1 with TRBJ2-3, with D perhaps matching TRBD1 or TRBD2 (6 bases each). CDR1 and CDR2 (germline): SQVTM, ANQGSEA. The CDR3 loop spans 12 amino acids. Trimming stripped 6 bases from V and 1 base from J, with 8 bases between. The CDR3 loop is CSVGGGTDTQYF. The CDR3 bases are TGCAGCGTGGGGGGCGGCACAGATACGCAGTATTTT.

The genes are TRBV7-3 and TRBJ2-1; tentative D call: TRBD1 (6 bases). V was cut by 5 bases and J by 12 bases, with 23 bases left in between. Germline assignment: CDR1 SGHTA and CDR2 FQGTGA. The CDR3 covers 15 residues. CDR3 bases: TGTGCCAGCAGCCGGGTCCGGCTGGCGGTAGGGGGGCAGTTCTTC. Translated: CASSRVRLAVGGQFF. The full variable domain, completed using reference TRBV7-3 and TRBJ2-1, is GAGVSQTPSNKVTEKGKYVELRCDPISGHTALYWYRQSLGQGPEFLIYFQGTGAADDSGLPNDRFFAVRPEGSVSTLKIQRTERGDSAVYLCASSRVRLAVGGQFFGPGTRLTVL.

The chain employs TRBV2 and TRBJ2-6; 7 nucleotides match TRBD2. Germline V CDR1 and CDR2: SNHLY, FYNNEI. After removal of 5 bases from V and 1 base from J, the junction contained 8 bases not matched to a gene. There are 17 residues in the CDR3. Written as DNA, the CDR3 is TGTGCCAGCAGTTCCCGGGGAGGGGAGTCTGGGGCCAACGTCCTGACTTTC. As protein: CASSSRGGESGANVLTF.

The chain carries TRBV5-1 and TRBJ2-5; maybe TRBD1 (6 bases). This CDR3 contains 14 residues. Looked up from germline, CDR1 is SGHRS and CDR2 is YFSETQ. V was pared by 3 bases and J by 2 bases, with 11 bases between. CDR3 sequence reads: CASSYIGQQETQYF. The CDR3 DNA is TGCGCCAGCAGCTACATCGGACAGCAAGAGACCCAGTACTTC.

This clone has more than one count but fewer than ten. The V and J genes are TRBV19 and TRBJ1-2; 8 bases line up with TRBD1. Per the germline V gene, CDR1 is LNHDA and CDR2 is SQIVND (reference sequence). The ends lost 3 bases at V and 8 bases at J; junction bases unmatched: 8. This CDR3 region has 14 residues. The CDR3: CASSMPGTGRGYTF. CDR3 DNA sequence: TGTGCCAGTAGTATGCCCGGGACAGGCCGGGGCTACACCTTC.